This T cell receptor (beta chain) was identified during a study of vaccination and CD4 T cells after COVID-19. Study in general: Median draw time for post-COVID samples was about 100 days post-diagnosis (range 35 to 161).

Described treatment: 10-day PBMC culture with coronavirus spike peptide pools or control peptides (ViraFEST assay). The authors swapped half the medium for fresh IL-2 medium on days 3 and 7. Following culture for nine to ten days, CD4+ T cells were isolated by negative selection. The Oncomine TCR Beta short-read assay sequenced DNA from cultured CD4+ T cells. TCRdb reprocessed the PCR reads with MiXCR, giving one entry per CDR3 protein. The sample lists approximately 9,500 distinct CDR3 sequences; roughly three fifths were seen once. To note about this clonotype: Its antigen remains unknown.

The sequencing input was CD4+ T cells from blood, cultured in vitro. The source of this sequence is a human donor who had recovered from COVID-19.

The CDR3 spells CASSRRGQPYNEQFF. The CDR3 region has the DNA TGTGCCAGCAGTCGAAGGGGACAGCCCTACAATGAGCAGTTCTTC. V gene TRBV6-1 combines with J gene TRBJ2-1, with TRBD1 matching over 7 bases. The CDR3 runs to 15 residues. Germline CDR1 and CDR2: MNHNS and SASEGT. V gave up 5 bases and J gave up 2 bases; unmatched junction bases: 6.